Reported below is one T cell receptor beta chain. Antigen unknown. Controls had myeloablative marrow grafts with methotrexate and calcineurin inhibitor, sampled at 1 year. This sample is part of a study of T cells after posttransplantation cyclophosphamide. Study-level findings and limits: Donor CD8+ memory clones often dominated recipient blood repertoires at later times. Skin or GI-infiltrating T cells shared few TRB sequences with blood. After PTCy, TRB diversity resembled that of CNI/methotrexate controls.

Produced via immunoSEQ multiplex PCR; TCRdb's table is partial and in-frame only. The sample yields about 21,000 clones, 85% to 90% seen once. Trimming cost V 5 bases and J 5 bases; bases outside gene matches: 16. The CDR3 is made up of 19 amino acids. Germline V gene sequence: CDR1 SGHNT, CDR2 YENEEA. This TCR came from a female patient aged 25-40 years who received an allogeneic stem cell transplant from an unrelated donor, was CMV-positive, and had acute and chronic GVHD. The T cells may come from the graft donor. The sequencing used PBMCs, collected roughly 350 days after allogeneic stem cell transplant with calcineurin inhibitor and methotrexate. This chain links TRBV11-3 with TRBJ2-3; 13 positions match TRBD2. In DNA form, the CDR3 reads TGTGCCAGCAGCCCCGTCGGAGGACTAGCGGGAGAAGATGGAGATACGCAGTATTTT. Protein sequence: CASSPVGGLAGEDGDTQYF.